This note documents a single T cell receptor (beta chain) sequence. The CDR3 spans 12 residues. Germline V gene lookup returns CDR1 KGHSH and CDR2 LQKENI. Trimming took off 6 bases at V and 6 bases at J, with 9 bases between the two ends. The data originate from a study of T-cell reconstitution after alpha-beta-depleted transplantation in children. Using unique molecular identifiers, the investigators prepared the TCRbeta library. MiXCR, applied by TCRdb to the PCR reads, yields one record per CDR3 protein. The sample carries hundreds of thousands of distinct CDR3 sequences, 10% to 15% recorded once. The receptor comes from a human donor who donated a stem cell graft to a child with Fanconi anemia. The material sequenced was PBMCs, taken from the stem cell graft. The chain is built from TRBV18 and TRBJ2-1, with D perhaps assigned TRBD1 or TRBD2 (6 bases each). The CDR3 spells CASSPGANEQFF. Written as DNA, the CDR3 is TGTGCCAGCTCGCCGGGGGCCAATGAGCAGTTCTTC.